This T cell receptor beta chain stems from a study of CD8 T cells in ankylosing spondylitis. Per the germline V gene, CDR1 is DFQATT and CDR2 is SNEGSKA (reference sequence). With V trimmed by 3 bases and J by 6 bases, 9 bases remained unmatched. The CDR3 is 16 residues long. Study results and caveats: CD8+ by phenotype, disease-linked clones were relatively rare in peripheral blood. Researchers reportedly found disease-linked clones significantly enriched in matched ankylosing spondylitis synovial fluid. In ankylosing spondylitis blood, a motif of roughly 8 highly homologous TCR beta variants appeared characteristic.

Making use of molecular barcodes, quantitative 5'-RACE generated TCR beta libraries. TCRdb re-called the 5' RACE reads through MiXCR, storing one row per CDR3 protein. The table has roughly 180,000 distinct CDR3 sequences, roughly 10% seen once. As to this clonotype: Its antigen is currently unknown.

The chain has TRBV20-1 and TRBJ2-1; 12 bases line up with TRBD1. The sample comprised blood, either unsorted or a sorted T cell fraction (not recorded which). The sequence derives from a female donor with ankylosing spondylitis or in good health (not recorded which). The CDR3, as DNA: TGCAGTGCTAGTCTCTGGGGACAGGGGGCATCCAATGAGCAGTTCTTC. Translation gives CSASLWGQGASNEQFF.